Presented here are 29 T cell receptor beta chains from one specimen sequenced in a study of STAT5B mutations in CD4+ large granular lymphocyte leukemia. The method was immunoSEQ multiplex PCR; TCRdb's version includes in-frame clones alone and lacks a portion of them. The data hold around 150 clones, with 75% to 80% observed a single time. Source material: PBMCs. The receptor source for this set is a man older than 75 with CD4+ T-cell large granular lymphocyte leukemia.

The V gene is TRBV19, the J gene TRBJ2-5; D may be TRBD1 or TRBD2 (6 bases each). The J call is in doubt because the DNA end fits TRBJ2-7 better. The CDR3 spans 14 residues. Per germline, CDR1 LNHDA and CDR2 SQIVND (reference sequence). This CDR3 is CASTAGDFPNEQYF. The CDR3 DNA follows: TGTGCCAGTACCGCAGGGGACTTTCCGAACGAGCAGTACTTC.

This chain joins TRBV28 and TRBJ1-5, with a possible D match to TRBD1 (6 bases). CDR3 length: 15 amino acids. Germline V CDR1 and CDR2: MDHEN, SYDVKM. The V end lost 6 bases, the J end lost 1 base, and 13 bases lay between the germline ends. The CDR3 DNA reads TGTGCCAGCAGGTCACAGGGCGCGAGCAATCAGCCCCAGCATTTT. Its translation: CASRSQGASNQPQHF.

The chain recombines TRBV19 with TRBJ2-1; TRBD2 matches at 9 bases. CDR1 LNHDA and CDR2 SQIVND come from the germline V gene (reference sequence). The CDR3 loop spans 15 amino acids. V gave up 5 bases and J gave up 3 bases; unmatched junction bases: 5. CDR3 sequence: CASSVSSGIYNEQFF. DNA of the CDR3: TGTGCCAGTAGTGTGTCTAGCGGGATCTACAATGAGCAGTTCTTC.

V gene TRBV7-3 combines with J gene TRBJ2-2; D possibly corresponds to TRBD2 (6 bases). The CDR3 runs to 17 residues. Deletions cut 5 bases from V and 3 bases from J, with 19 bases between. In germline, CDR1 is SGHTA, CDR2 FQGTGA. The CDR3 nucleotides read TGTGCCAGCAGCCCCTTTCGACGGGAGACGGACACCGGGGAGCTGTTTTTT. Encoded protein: CASSPFRRETDTGELFF.

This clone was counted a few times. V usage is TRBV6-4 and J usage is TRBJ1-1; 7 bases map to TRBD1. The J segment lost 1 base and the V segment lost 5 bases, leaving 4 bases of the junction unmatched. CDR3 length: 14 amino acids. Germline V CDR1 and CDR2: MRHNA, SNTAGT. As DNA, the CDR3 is TGTGCCAGCAGTTCCACAGGGGCGAACACTGAAGCTTTCTTT. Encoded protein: CASSSTGANTEAFF.

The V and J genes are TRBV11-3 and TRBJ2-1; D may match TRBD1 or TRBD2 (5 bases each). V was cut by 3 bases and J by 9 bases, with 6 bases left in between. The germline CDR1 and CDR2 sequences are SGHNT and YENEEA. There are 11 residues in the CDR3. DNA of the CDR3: TGTGCCAGCAGCTTGAGGGGTGAGCAGTTCTTC. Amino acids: CASSLRGEQFF.

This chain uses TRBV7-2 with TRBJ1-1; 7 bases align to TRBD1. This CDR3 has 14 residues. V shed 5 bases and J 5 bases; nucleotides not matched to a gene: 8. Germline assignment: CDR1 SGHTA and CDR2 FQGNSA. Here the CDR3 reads CASSKYRGGTEAFF. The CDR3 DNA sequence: TGTGCCAGCAGCAAATACAGGGGAGGGACTGAAGCTTTCTTT. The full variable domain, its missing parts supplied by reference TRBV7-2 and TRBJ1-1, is GAGVSQSPSNKVTEKGKDVELRCDPISGHTALYWYRQSLGQGLEFLIYFQGNSAPDKSGLPSDRFSAERTGGSVSTLTIQRTQQEDSAVYLCASSKYRGGTEAFFGQGTRLTVV.

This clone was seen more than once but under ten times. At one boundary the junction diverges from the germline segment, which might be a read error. DNA of the CDR3: TGTGCCAGCAGTTCCACAGGGGCGAACACTGAAGCTTTCTTT. It specifies CASSSTGANTEAFF. The rearrangement joins TRBV10-3 to TRBJ1-1; 7 positions match TRBD1. The CDR3 consists of 14 residues. Germline lookup yields CDR1 ENHRY and CDR2 SYGVKD.

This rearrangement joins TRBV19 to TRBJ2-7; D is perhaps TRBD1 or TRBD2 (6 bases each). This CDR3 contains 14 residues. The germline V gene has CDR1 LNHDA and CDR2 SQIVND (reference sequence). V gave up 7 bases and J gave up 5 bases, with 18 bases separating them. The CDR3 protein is CASTAGDFPNEQYF. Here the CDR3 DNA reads TGTGCCAGTACCGCAGGGGACTTTCCGAACGAGCAGTACTTC. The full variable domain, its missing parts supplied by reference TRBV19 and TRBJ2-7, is DGGITQSPKYLFRKEGQNVTLSCEQNLNHDAMYWYRQDPGQGLRLIYYSQIVNDFQKGDIAEGYSVSREKKESFPLTVTSAQKNPTAFYLCASTAGDFPNEQYFGPGTRLTVT.

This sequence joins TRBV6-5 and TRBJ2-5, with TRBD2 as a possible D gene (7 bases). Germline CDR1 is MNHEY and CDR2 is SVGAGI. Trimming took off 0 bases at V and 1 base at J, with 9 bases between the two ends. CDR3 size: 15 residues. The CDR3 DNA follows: TGTGCCAGCAGTTACTCAGGGGGGGGCCAAGAGACCCAGTACTTC. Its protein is CASSYSGGGQETQYF.

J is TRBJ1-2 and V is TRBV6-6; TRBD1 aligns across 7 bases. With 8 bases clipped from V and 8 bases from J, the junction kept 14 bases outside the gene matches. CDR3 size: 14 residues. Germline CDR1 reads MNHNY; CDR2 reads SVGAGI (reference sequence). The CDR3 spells CASARQGSVAGYTF. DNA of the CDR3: TGTGCCAGCGCCCGACAGGGATCGGTAGCCGGCTACACCTTC.

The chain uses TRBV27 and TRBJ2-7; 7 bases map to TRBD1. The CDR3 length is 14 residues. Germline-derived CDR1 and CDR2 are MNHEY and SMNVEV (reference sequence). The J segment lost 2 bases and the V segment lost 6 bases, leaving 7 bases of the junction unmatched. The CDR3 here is CASSRGSVPYEQYF. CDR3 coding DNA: TGTGCCAGCAGCAGGGGGTCCGTCCCCTACGAGCAGTACTTC.

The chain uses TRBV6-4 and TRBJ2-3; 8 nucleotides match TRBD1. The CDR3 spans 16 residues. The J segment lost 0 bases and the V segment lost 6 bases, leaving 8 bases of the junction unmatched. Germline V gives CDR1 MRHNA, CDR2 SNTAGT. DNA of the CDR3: TGTGCCAGCAGCCCGACAGGGGAGTTAAGCACAGATACGCAGTATTTT. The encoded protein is CASSPTGELSTDTQYF.

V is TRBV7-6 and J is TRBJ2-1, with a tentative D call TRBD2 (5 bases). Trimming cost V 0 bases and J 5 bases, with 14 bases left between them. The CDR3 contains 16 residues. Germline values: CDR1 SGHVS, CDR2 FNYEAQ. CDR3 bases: TGTGCCAGCAGCTTAGCGCCCACTAGGAGTAACAATGAGCAGTTCTTC. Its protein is CASSLAPTRSNNEQFF.

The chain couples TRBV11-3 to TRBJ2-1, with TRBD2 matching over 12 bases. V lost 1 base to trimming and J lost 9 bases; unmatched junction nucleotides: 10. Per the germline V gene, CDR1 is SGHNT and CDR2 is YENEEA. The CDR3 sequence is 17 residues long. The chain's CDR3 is CASSLAGGLAGGSEQFF. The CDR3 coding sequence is TGTGCCAGCAGCTTAGCTGGGGGTCTAGCGGGAGGGAGTGAGCAGTTCTTC.

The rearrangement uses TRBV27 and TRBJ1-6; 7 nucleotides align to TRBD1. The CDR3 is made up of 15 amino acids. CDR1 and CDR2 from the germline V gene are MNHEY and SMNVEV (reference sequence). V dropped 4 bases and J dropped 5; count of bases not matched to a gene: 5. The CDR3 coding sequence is TGTGCCAGCAGTTCCCGGGACAGCAATAATTCACCCCTCCACTTT. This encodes CASSSRDSNNSPLHF.

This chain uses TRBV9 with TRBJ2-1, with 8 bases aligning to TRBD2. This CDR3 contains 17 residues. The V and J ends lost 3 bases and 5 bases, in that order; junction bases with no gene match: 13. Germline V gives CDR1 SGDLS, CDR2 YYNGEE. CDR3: CASSDPIERESHNEQFF. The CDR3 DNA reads TGTGCCAGCAGCGACCCCATTGAGCGGGAGTCCCACAATGAGCAGTTCTTC.

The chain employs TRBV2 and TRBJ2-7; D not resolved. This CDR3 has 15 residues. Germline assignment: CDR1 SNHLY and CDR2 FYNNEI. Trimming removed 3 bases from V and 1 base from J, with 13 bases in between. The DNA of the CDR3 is TGTGCCAGCAGTGACTACGCAGGCGGATCCTACGAGCAGTACTTC. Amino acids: CASSDYAGGSYEQYF.

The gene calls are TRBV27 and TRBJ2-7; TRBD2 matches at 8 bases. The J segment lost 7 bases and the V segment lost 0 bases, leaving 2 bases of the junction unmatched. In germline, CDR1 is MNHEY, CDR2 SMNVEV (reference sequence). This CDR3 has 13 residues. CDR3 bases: TGTGCCAGCAGTTTATCGCCGGGGGGGGAGCAGTACTTC. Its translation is CASSLSPGGEQYF.

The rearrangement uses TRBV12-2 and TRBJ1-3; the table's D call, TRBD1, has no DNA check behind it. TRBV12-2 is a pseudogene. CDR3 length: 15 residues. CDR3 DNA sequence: TGTGCAAGTCCCTCGGACAGCCGCTCTGGAAACACCATATATTTT. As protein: CASPSDSRSGNTIYF.

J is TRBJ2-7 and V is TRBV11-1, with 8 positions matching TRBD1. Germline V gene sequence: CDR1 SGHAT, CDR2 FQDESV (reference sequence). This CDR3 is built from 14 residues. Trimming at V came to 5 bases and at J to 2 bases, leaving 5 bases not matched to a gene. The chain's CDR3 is CASSPGQGPYEQYF. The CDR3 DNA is TGTGCCAGCAGCCCCGGACAGGGTCCCTACGAGCAGTACTTC.

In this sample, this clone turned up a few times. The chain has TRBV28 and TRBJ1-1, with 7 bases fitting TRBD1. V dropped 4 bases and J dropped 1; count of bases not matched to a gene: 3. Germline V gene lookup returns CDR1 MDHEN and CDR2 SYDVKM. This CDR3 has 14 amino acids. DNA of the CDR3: TGTGCCAGCAGTTCCACAGGGGCGAACACTGAAGCTTTCTTT. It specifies CASSSTGANTEAFF.

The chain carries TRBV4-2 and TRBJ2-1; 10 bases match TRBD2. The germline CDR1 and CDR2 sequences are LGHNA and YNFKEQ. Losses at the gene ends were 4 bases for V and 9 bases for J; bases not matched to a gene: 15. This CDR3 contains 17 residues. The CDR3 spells CASSREGPGTSVSEQFF. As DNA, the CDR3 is TGTGCCAGCAGCCGAGAAGGCCCCGGGACTAGCGTCAGTGAGCAGTTCTTC.

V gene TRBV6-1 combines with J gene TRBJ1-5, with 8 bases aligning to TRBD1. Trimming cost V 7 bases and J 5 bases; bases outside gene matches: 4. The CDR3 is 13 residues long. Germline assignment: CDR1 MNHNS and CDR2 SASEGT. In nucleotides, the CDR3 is TGTGCCAGCACTGGACAGGGCGATCAGCCCCAGCATTTT. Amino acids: CASTGQGDQPQHF.

The CDR3, as DNA: TGTGCCAGCAGCTTGAGGACTAGCGGGAGGGGCACAGATACGCAGTATTTT. Its translation is CASSLRTSGRGTDTQYF. The chain employs TRBV7-2 and TRBJ2-3, with TRBD2 matching over 15 bases. Germline V gives CDR1 SGHTA, CDR2 FQGNSA. The CDR3 covers 17 residues. With V trimmed by 3 bases and J by 1 base, 2 bases remained unmatched.

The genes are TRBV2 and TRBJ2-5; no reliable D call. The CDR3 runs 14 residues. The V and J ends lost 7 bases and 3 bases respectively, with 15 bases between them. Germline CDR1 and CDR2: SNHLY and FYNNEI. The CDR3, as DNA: TGTGCCAGCATATCGCGGATCGGTGAAGAGACCCAGTACTTC. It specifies CASISRIGEETQYF.

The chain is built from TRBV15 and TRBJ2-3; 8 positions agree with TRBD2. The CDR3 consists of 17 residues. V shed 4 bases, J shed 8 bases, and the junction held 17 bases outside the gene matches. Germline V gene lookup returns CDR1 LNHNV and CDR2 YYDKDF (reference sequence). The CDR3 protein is CATSIEGTSSEFGTQYF. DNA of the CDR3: TGTGCCACCAGCATAGAGGGGACTAGTAGTGAGTTCGGTACGCAGTATTTT.

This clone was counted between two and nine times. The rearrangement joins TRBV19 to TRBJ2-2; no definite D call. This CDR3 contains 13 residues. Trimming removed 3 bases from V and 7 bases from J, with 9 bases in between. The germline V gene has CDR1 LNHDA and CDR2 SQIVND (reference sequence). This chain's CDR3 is CASSMSIDGELFF. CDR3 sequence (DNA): TGTGCCAGTAGTATGAGCATCGACGGGGAGCTGTTTTTT.

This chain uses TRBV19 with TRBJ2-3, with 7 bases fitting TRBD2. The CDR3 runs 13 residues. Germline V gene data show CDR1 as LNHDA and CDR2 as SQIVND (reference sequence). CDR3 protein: CASGAYSTDTQYF. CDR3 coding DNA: TGTGCAAGCGGGGCTTATAGCACAGATACGCAGTATTTT.